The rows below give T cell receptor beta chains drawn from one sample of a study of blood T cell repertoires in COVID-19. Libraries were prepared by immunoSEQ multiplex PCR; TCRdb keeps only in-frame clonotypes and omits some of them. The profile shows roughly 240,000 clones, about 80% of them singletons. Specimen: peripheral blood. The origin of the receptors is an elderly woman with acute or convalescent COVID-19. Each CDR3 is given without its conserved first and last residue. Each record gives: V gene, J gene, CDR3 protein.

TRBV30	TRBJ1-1	AWSHRRGTEAF
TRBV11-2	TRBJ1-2	ASSLGGNRDVLSGYT
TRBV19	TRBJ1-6	ASSDWTGAGSPLH
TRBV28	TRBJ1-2	ASSTPLTDTNYGYT
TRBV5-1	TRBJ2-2	ASTINTGELF
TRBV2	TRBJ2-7	ASRGRYEQY
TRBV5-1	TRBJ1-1	ASSSGGGAPEAF
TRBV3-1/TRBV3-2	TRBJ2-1	ASSHSGKRASHEQF
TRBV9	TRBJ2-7	ASSPRGGTGSYEQY
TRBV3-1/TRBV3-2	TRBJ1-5	ASSQGGGQPQH
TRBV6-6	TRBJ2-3	ASRVLATTDTQY
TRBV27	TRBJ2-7	ASSRDTVSSYEQY
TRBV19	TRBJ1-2	ASSNGGNYGYT
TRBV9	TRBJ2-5	ASSGGTTQETQY
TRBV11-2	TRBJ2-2	ASSGRDNTGELF
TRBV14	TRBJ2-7	ASSQGDSGYEQY
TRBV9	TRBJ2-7	ASSFGTGDYEQY
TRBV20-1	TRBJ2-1	SASSPGTTGNEQF
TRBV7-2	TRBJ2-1	ASSLASSGVLSYNEQF
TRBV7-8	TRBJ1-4	ASSLRGGARDRGEKLF
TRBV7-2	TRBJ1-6	ASTKGFRDNSPLH
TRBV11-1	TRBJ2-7	ASSPYTGQFYEQY
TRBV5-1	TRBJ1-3	ASSLGTRGTGNTIY
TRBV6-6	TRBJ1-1	ASSFSPGTGGTEAF
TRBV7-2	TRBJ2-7	ASSRGQGFSYEQY
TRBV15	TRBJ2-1	ATSRDSGGAYNEQF
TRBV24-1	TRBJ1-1	ATSSGTGGSKNTEAF